This T cell receptor (beta chain) was sequenced during a study of blood T cell repertoires in COVID-19. In the study overall: Spain, Italy and the United States supplied samples that represented acute and convalescent COVID-19. The cDNA or gDNA used as material had been derived from T cells, B-cell-depleted T cells, or PBMCs.

How the authors handled the data: Nucleated cell counts were estimated from reference gene primer amplification. This table comes from immunoSEQ multiplex PCR, and its TCRdb copy is limited to in-frame clones, with some not included. The V and J calls and clone size come from that table; D and trimming were worked out from the DNA. Here the sample spans approximately 160,000 clones, around 82% being singletons. This CDR3 is built from 16 residues. Germline loops: CDR1 SGHRS, CDR2 YFSETQ. Unmatched junction bases numbered 9, after V lost 6 bases and J lost 0 bases. Sequencing used peripheral blood. The V and J genes are TRBV5-1 and TRBJ1-2; 9 nucleotides agree with TRBD1. This TCR was recovered from a man between 18 and 35 years old with active or convalescent COVID-19. CDR3 sequence: CASIWTGALANYGYTF. The CDR3 DNA sequence: TGCGCCAGCATATGGACAGGGGCCTTAGCTAACTATGGCTACACCTTC.